One sample yielded the 31 T cell receptor beta chains listed below, sequenced in a study of beta chain features in type 1 diabetes (dated by TCRdb to 2016 to 2019). The receptor library was made with the immunoSEQ multiplex PCR assay. All of the isolated RNA was reverse transcribed with the High Capacity cDNA Reverse Transcription Kit, so expressed TCRB transcripts were sequenced. The source is immuneACCESS, and TCRdb retained only in-frame sequences with V and J called. Part of the clones is not carried over; for the studies checked, unresolved V genes explain less than half of this, and the remainder is unexplained. This sample holds around 340,000 clones; about 18% were observed only once. The ten largest account for around 0.044% of the sample. Sequencing was carried out using naive CD4+ T cells from blood. Explained via the paper, the cell subset or site label denotes: true naive CD4+ T cells. These receptor sequences come from a woman between 18 and 30 years old in good health.

The chain links TRBV30 to TRBJ2-3, with unresolved D. This CDR3 spans 17 amino acids. Trimming cost V 0 bases and J 2 bases, with 18 bases left between them. Germline V gene lookup returns CDR1 GTSNPN and CDR2 SVGIG (reference sequence). The CDR3 DNA follows: TGTGCCTGGAGTGTACCCCCGACAAGTCCGAACACAGATACGCAGTATTTT. This gives the protein CAWSVPPTSPNTDTQYF.

This clone was observed once. The chain has TRBV5-1 and TRBJ1-3, with a tentative D call TRBD1 (5 bases). The V gene lost 2 bases and the J gene lost 4 bases, with 10 bases spanning the gap. The CDR3 spans 14 residues. CDR1 and CDR2 from the germline V gene are SGHRS and YFSETQ. CDR3 in DNA: TGCGCCAGCAGCTTCAGGGAATCCGGAAACACCATATATTTT. This gives the protein CASSFRESGNTIYF. The full variable domain, its missing parts supplied by reference TRBV5-1 and TRBJ1-3, is KAGVTQTPRYLIKTRGQQVTLSCSPISGHRSVSWYQQTPGQGLQFLFEYFSETQRNKGNFPGRFSGRQFSNSRSEMNVSTLELGDSALYLCASSFRESGNTIYFGEGSWLTVV.

The V gene is TRBV7-6, the J gene TRBJ1-1, with 7 nucleotides matching TRBD1. Germline trimming cut 5 bases from V and 5 bases from J; bases unmatched to any gene: 8. Germline V lookup: CDR1 SGHVS, CDR2 FNYEAQ. The CDR3 is made up of 14 amino acids. The CDR3 region has the DNA TGTGCCAGCAGCCCGACCACAGGGGTGACTGAAGCTTTCTTT. It codes for CASSPTTGVTEAFF.

This clone was found a few times. The chain couples TRBV7-8 to TRBJ2-7; D ambiguous. The V gene lost 5 bases and the J gene lost 1 base, with 3 bases spanning the gap. Per germline, CDR1 SGHVS and CDR2 FQNEAQ. The CDR3 is 11 amino acids. This CDR3 is CASSPSYEQYF. DNA of the CDR3: TGTGCCAGCAGCCCGTCCTACGAGCAGTACTTC. Full variable domain (missing parts from reference TRBV7-8 and TRBJ2-7): GAGVSQSPRYKVAKRGQDVALRCDPISGHVSLFWYQQALGQGPEFLTYFQNEAQLDKSGLPSDRFFAERPEGSVSTLKIQRTQQEDSAVYLCASSPSYEQYFGPGTRLTVT.

This clone was seen a handful of times. J is TRBJ2-7 and V is TRBV5-6; TRBD1 matches at 11 bases. This CDR3 is 13 amino acids long. The germline gives CDR1 SGHDT, CDR2 YYEEEE. V lost 4 bases, J lost 5 bases, and 2 bases stayed unmatched. The CDR3 DNA follows: TGTGCCAGCAGCAAGGGACAGGGGGACGAGCAGTACTTC. It encodes CASSKGQGDEQYF.

In its sample, this clone was seen a few times. This chain uses TRBV7-2 with TRBJ2-1; perhaps TRBD1 as D (6 bases). The CDR3 runs to 16 residues. Between the trimmed V and J ends, which lost 10 bases and 5 bases, there was a span of 24 bases. Germline CDR1 SGHTA, CDR2 FQGNSA. The CDR3 spells CATASDLGRGNNEQFF. The CDR3 nucleotides are TGTGCCACCGCCTCTGATTTGGGAAGGGGGAACAATGAGCAGTTCTTC. Together with reference TRBV7-2 and TRBJ2-1, the CDR3 gives the full variable domain: GAGVSQSPSNKVTEKGKDVELRCDPISGHTALYWYRQSLGQGLEFLIYFQGNSAPDKSGLPSDRFSAERTGGSVSTLTIQRTQQEDSAVYLCATASDLGRGNNEQFFGPGTRLTVL.

The chain joins TRBV27 to TRBJ2-3, with 12 bases matching TRBD1. The CDR3 is 12 amino acids. Per germline, CDR1 MNHEY and CDR2 SMNVEV (reference sequence). Germline trimming cut 6 bases from V and 13 bases from J; bases unmatched to any gene: 5. CDR3 in amino acids: CASSGTGGYEYF. CDR3 sequence (DNA): TGTGCCAGCAGCGGGACAGGGGGCTATGAGTATTTT.

The count of this clone is one. The V and J genes are TRBV6-1 and TRBJ2-7; possible D gene TRBD1, 6 bases. The CDR3 totals 15 residues. Trimming shortened V by 6 bases and J by 0 bases, and 15 bases separated the two germline ends. Germline-derived CDR1 and CDR2 are MNHNS and SASEGT. DNA for the CDR3: TGTGCCAGCAGCAACAGGGCCCCCAGCTCCTACGAGCAGTACTTC. It encodes CASSNRAPSSYEQYF.

J is TRBJ1-1 and V is TRBV10-3, with TRBD1 matching over 7 bases. The V gene's germline CDR1 is ENHRY and CDR2 SYGVKD. The J segment lost 6 bases and the V segment lost 6 bases, leaving 10 bases of the junction unmatched. This CDR3 contains 14 residues. CDR3 coding DNA: TGTGCCATCAGGGGGGACAGCTCCGGCCCTGAAGCTTTCTTT. Its protein product is CAIRGDSSGPEAFF.

This clone was counted a few times. V is TRBV5-1 and J is TRBJ2-5; 8 nucleotides align to TRBD1. Germline trimming cut 5 bases from V and 1 base from J; bases unmatched to any gene: 4. The CDR3 runs to 14 residues. The germline CDR1 and CDR2 sequences are SGHRS and YFSETQ. The CDR3: CASRKDRVQETQYF. CDR3 DNA: TGCGCCAGCAGAAAGGACAGGGTCCAAGAGACCCAGTACTTC.

The rearrangement uses TRBV19 and TRBJ2-1; TRBD1 matches at 10 bases. In germline, CDR1 is LNHDA, CDR2 SQIVND (reference sequence). The CDR3 spans 15 residues. Trimming took 5 bases from V and 8 from J; bases not matched to a gene: 9. CDR3 DNA: TGTGCCAGTAGTCTCCGACAGGGGGCATTCGATGAGCAGTTCTTC. It is translated as CASSLRQGAFDEQFF.

Comment on this clone: In this CDR3 the conserved last residue, phenylalanine or tryptophan, is missing, so a read error is likely. No DNA is shown, since the ends of the CDR3 on it are uncertain; the CDR3 is the one TCRdb lists. This chain uses TRBV30 with TRBJ2-3; the D segment call TRBD2 is taken from the table without a DNA check. CDR1 and CDR2 from the germline V gene are GTSNPN and SVGIG (reference sequence). The CDR3 extends over 11 residues, inclusive of both ends. CDR3 sequence: CAWSRGGGVVL.

This clone was counted a few times. Distinct nucleotide sequences in the sample also encode this CDR3. The J gene is TRBJ1-1, the V gene TRBV7-9; D might be TRBD1 (5 bases). Trimming cost V 2 bases and J 1 base, with 5 bases left between them. Germline V gene data show CDR1 as SEHNR and CDR2 as FQNEAQ (reference sequence). CDR3 size: 13 residues. The CDR3: CASSLTGNTEAFF. DNA of the CDR3: TGTGCCAGCAGCTTAACAGGGAACACTGAAGCTTTCTTT.

This clone was picked up a small number of times. This sequence joins TRBV7-9 and TRBJ2-5; D uncertain. V was clipped by 5 bases and J by 5 bases, with 9 bases between them. The CDR3 spans 12 residues. From germline, CDR1 is SEHNR and CDR2 FQNEAQ (reference sequence). DNA for the CDR3: TGTGCCAGCAGCGCGACTCCGGAGACCCAGTACTTC. Its protein is CASSATPETQYF.

This clone was picked up a small number of times. The chain is built from TRBV7-9 and TRBJ2-1, with D unclear. The CDR3 extends over 13 amino acids. V was cut by 4 bases and J by 0 bases, with 4 bases left in between. The germline CDR1 and CDR2 sequences are SEHNR and FQNEAQ (reference sequence). This chain's CDR3 is CASSSSSYNEQFF. The CDR3 region has the DNA TGTGCCAGCAGCTCGAGCTCCTACAATGAGCAGTTCTTC.

V usage is TRBV7-8 and J usage is TRBJ2-3, with 7 bases fitting TRBD2. Germline V lookup: CDR1 SGHVS, CDR2 FQNEAQ. V was clipped by 1 base and J by 5 bases; unmatched bases: 12. CDR3 length: 17 residues. CDR3 region: CASSLGMGRERVDTQYF. CDR3 DNA: TGTGCCAGCAGCTTAGGGATGGGGCGGGAGAGGGTAGATACGCAGTATTTT.

DNA for the CDR3: TGTGCCAGCAGCTTGCTAGCGGGGATTGGGGAGACCCAGTACTTC. It translates to CASSLLAGIGETQYF. The rearrangement links TRBV7-8 to TRBJ2-5; TRBD2 matches 9 bases. Germline V gene sequence: CDR1 SGHVS, CDR2 FQNEAQ. Losses at the gene ends were 3 bases for V and 5 bases for J; bases not matched to a gene: 7. CDR3 length: 15 residues.

The V and J genes are TRBV30 and TRBJ1-2; 10 bases map to TRBD1. Germline V gives CDR1 GTSNPN, CDR2 SVGIG (reference sequence). This CDR3 spans 15 amino acids. The V gene end was trimmed by 2 bases and the J gene end by 7 bases; junction bases not matched to a gene: 10. The CDR3 sequence: CAWSSTGGALGGYTF. The CDR3 region has the DNA TGTGCCTGGAGTTCGACAGGGGGCGCTTTAGGTGGCTACACCTTC.

The chain combines TRBV28 with TRBJ1-5; possibly TRBD1 for D (6 bases). This CDR3 has 15 residues. Between the trimmed V and J ends, which lost 7 bases and 3 bases, there was a span of 16 bases. CDR1 is MDHEN and CDR2 is SYDVKM in the germline V gene. For the CDR3, the DNA is TGTGCCAGCATTGGGGGCGATAAAGTCAATCAGCCCCAGCATTTT. This gives the protein CASIGGDKVNQPQHF.

This chain uses TRBV30 with TRBJ1-4; 7 nucleotides match TRBD1. The length of the CDR3 is 14 residues. Germline V gives CDR1 GTSNPN, CDR2 SVGIG (reference sequence). The ends lost 3 bases at V and 6 bases at J; junction bases unmatched: 7. The CDR3 loop reads CAWRPTGSDEKLFF. The CDR3 DNA reads TGTGCCTGGAGGCCGACAGGGAGTGATGAAAAACTGTTTTTT.

This rearrangement joins TRBV10-3 to TRBJ2-1; 11 nucleotides line up with TRBD1. The germline V gene encodes CDR1 ENHRY and CDR2 SYGVKD. CDR3 length: 20 amino acids. V dropped 0 bases and J dropped 0; count of bases not matched to a gene: 10. CDR3 sequence (DNA): TGTGCCATCAGTGAGTCTGAAGGACAGGGGGCGGGAAGCTCCTACAATGAGCAGTTCTTC. Its translation: CAISESEGQGAGSSYNEQFF.

This clone was observed a handful of times. The chain is built from TRBV5-1 and TRBJ1-5, with unresolved D. This CDR3 is 14 amino acids long. Between the trimmed V and J ends, which lost 3 bases and 0 bases, there was a span of 7 bases. Germline loops: CDR1 SGHRS, CDR2 YFSETQ. This CDR3 reads CASSSGDSNQPQHF. CDR3 DNA: TGCGCCAGCAGCTCGGGAGATAGCAATCAGCCCCAGCATTTT.

The genes are TRBV30 and TRBJ2-7; D unresolved. Trimming cost V 0 bases and J 0 bases, with 15 bases left between them. CDR1 is GTSNPN, CDR2 SVGIG, per germline (reference sequence). CDR3 size: 16 residues. The CDR3 spells CAWSVFSRRSSYEQYF. CDR3 DNA sequence: TGTGCCTGGAGTGTATTTAGTCGTCGAAGCTCCTACGAGCAGTACTTC.

This clone was counted only a few times. The chain uses TRBV5-1 and TRBJ2-1; 14 nucleotides agree with TRBD2. V lost 5 bases to trimming and J lost 0 bases; unmatched junction nucleotides: 10. Per the germline V gene, CDR1 is SGHRS and CDR2 is YFSETQ. The CDR3 is 19 residues long. The CDR3 loop reads CASSLRTSGRPSSYNEQFF. The CDR3 region has the DNA TGCGCCAGCAGTTTAAGGACTAGCGGGAGGCCCAGCTCCTACAATGAGCAGTTCTTC.

The chain carries TRBV7-2 and TRBJ2-1; 11 positions agree with TRBD2. This CDR3 has 15 residues. Germline CDR1 is SGHTA and CDR2 is FQGNSA. With V trimmed by 1 base and J by 7 bases, 3 bases remained unmatched. CDR3 residues: CASSLVAGGVNEQFF. CDR3 nucleotide sequence: TGTGCCAGCAGCTTAGTAGCGGGAGGGGTGAATGAGCAGTTCTTC.

The chain is built from TRBV5-1 and TRBJ2-5, with a possible D match to TRBD2 (6 bases). V was pared by 1 base and J by 3 bases, with 25 bases between. The CDR3 loop spans 19 amino acids. From germline, CDR1 is SGHRS and CDR2 YFSETQ. CDR3 in DNA: TGCGCCAGCAGCTTGACGTCCATAGCAACAGGAGGGTCGGAAGAGACCCAGTACTTC. It specifies CASSLTSIATGGSEETQYF.

The sample holds a few counts of this clone. The chain joins TRBV4-2 to TRBJ1-4; D uncertain. V was clipped by 1 base and J by 10 bases, with 13 bases between them. Germline-derived CDR1 and CDR2 are LGHNA and YNFKEQ. The CDR3 has 14 amino acids. CDR3 sequence reads: CASSQGGAEGKLFF. The CDR3 DNA reads TGTGCCAGCAGCCAAGGGGGAGCTGAGGGAAAACTGTTTTTT.

This clone was recorded a few times. The chain has TRBV5-4 and TRBJ2-2; no reliable D call. The germline V gene has CDR1 SGHNT and CDR2 YYREEE (reference sequence). The ends were cut back, 5 bases at V and 1 base at J, with 12 bases in the middle. CDR3 length equals 15 residues. The CDR3 loop reads CASRPQSLNTGELFF. The DNA for the CDR3 is TGTGCCAGCAGACCACAGTCACTGAACACCGGGGAGCTGTTTTTT.

The V call is TRBV2, the J call TRBJ1-6, with TRBD1 identical over 8 bases. V dropped 7 bases and J dropped 10; count of bases not matched to a gene: 9. The CDR3 contains 14 residues. Germline V CDR1 and CDR2: SNHLY, FYNNEI. Here the CDR3 reads CASTLATGVSPLHF. The CDR3 nucleotides are TGTGCCAGCACCTTGGCGACAGGGGTCTCACCCCTCCACTTT.

This clone was seen only a few times. This rearrangement joins TRBV6-5 to TRBJ2-3; TRBD1 is a possible D gene (5 bases). The CDR3 consists of 15 residues. Trimming pared 5 bases from V and 2 bases from J, leaving 14 bases between. Germline V gives CDR1 MNHEY, CDR2 SVGAGI. CDR3 residues: CASSPKGAYTDTQYF. Written as DNA, the CDR3 is TGTGCCAGCAGTCCCAAAGGGGCCTACACAGATACGCAGTATTTT.

This clone has a handful of counts. The V call is TRBV30, the J call TRBJ2-5, with D hard to call. CDR1 and CDR2 from the germline V gene are GTSNPN and SVGIG (reference sequence). The CDR3 is 12 residues long. Trimming took 1 base from V and 3 from J, leaving 6 bases between them. CDR3 nucleotides: TGTGCCTGGAGTGGGCAGGAAGAGACCCAGTACTTC. It translates to CAWSGQEETQYF.